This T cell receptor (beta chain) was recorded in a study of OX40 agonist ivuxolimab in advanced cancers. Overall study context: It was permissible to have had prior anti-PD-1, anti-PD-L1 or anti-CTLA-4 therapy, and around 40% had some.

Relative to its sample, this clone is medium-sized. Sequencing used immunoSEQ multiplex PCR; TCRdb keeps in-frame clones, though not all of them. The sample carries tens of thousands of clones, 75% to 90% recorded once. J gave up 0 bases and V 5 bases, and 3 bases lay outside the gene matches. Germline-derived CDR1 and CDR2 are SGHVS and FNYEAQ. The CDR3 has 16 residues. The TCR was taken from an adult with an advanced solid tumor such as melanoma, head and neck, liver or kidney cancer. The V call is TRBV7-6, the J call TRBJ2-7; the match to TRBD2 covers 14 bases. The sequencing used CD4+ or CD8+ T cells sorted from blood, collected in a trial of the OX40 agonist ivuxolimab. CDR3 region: CASSIGTSGSSYEQYF. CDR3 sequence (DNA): TGTGCCAGCAGCATCGGGACTAGCGGGAGCTCCTACGAGCAGTACTTC.